A selection of T cell receptor beta chains follows, all from one sample in a study of T cell responses to AZD1222 COVID-19 vaccine. Only in-frame clones appear in the TCRdb table, and some are missing; sequencing was by immunoSEQ multiplex PCR. Among about 140,000 clones listed, about nine tenths were seen once. This specimen consisted of peripheral blood, obtained 28 days after the second AZD1222 dose. These receptors all stem from an adult who received the AZD1222 COVID-19 vaccine. Both conserved end residues are trimmed from each CDR3. Fields, in order: V gene, CDR3 protein.

TRBV9	ASSVGADSYEQY
TRBV7-9	ASSLEGLAGVDGTDTQY
TRBV2	ASSGGGGQETQY
TRBV18	ASSPRVSGGREAF
TRBV9	ASSVMAGFGNTIY
TRBV11-2	ASRNQGARTGELF
TRBV27	ASRNIAGTNEQF
TRBV19	ASSNYRGLGETQY
TRBV14	ASSQETMKQF
TRBV4-3	ASSQDRASPSYEQY
TRBV5-1	ASSGLDRETQY
TRBV6-4	ASRGGDTTWFFYGYT
TRBV28	ASSLVRYTQY
TRBV6-5	ASSSGWGAYGYT
TRBV24-1	ATSDHIGPGDNQPQH
TRBV5-1	ASSLARRDSRLVGGY
TRBV7-2	ASSRTAGPAYEQY
TRBV9	AGARPAAVDSLQGTEAF
TRBV19	ASSGRQELYGYT
TRBV7-2	ASSFDVSGANVLT
TRBV4-1	ASSQGAGVSYEQY
TRBV25-1	ASSGVRGQDINYGYT
TRBV2	ASDRTEAF